These T cell receptor beta chains were read from a single sample in a study of cytomegalovirus exposure and HLA in healthy donors. TCRdb's table, derived via immunoSEQ multiplex PCR, lists solely in-frame clones and lacks some. The sample has 90,000 to 120,000 clones; 70% to 90% are singletons. Sequencing was performed on PBMCs. The receptors shown here come from a woman aged 18-35 years in good health and CMV-seronegative. Both conserved end residues are part of each CDR3. D genes are given only for firm matches. Clone size, where shown, is once, few, many, or a class for clones that have expanded.

>once|TRBD2|TRBJ2-5|TRBV29-1
TGCAGCGTAAAACCGGGACTAGCGGGGGGGAGGTACCAAGAGACCCAGTACTTC
CSVKPGLAGGRYQETQYF
>NA|TRBD1|TRBJ2-1|TRBV11-3
TGTGCCAGCAGCTTTAGGACAGGTGTGGGCTCCTACAATGAGCAGTTCTTC
CASSFRTGVGSYNEQFF
>NA|TRBD2|TRBJ2-5|TRBV30
TGTGCCTGGAGTGTCGGAGCGGGGGGATTCCAAGAGACCCAGTACTTC
CAWSVGAGGFQETQYF
>few|NA|TRBJ1-5|TRBV6-1
TGTGCCAGCAGTGAAGGAGTTCTAGGTCAGCCCCAGCATTTT
CASSEGVLGQPQHF
>NA|TRBD1|TRBJ2-7|TRBV27
TGTGCCAGCAGTTCCCGGACAGGTTCCTACGAGCAGTACTTC
CASSSRTGSYEQYF
>NA|TRBD1|TRBJ1-4|TRBV30
TGTGCCTGGAATGCCGGGACAGAGGCTGAAAAACTGTTTTTT
CAWNAGTEAEKLFF
>NA|NA|TRBJ1-1|TRBV6-6
TGTGCCAGCAGTTACTCGGGAGAGCTAGGGACTGAAGCTTTCTTT
CASSYSGELGTEAFF
>NA|TRBD2|TRBJ2-2|TRBV5-1
TGCGCCAGCAGCGGCACGGGGGGGCCGGCCGGGGAGCTGTTTTTT
CASSGTGGPAGELFF
>NA|TRBD2|TRBJ2-7|TRBV7-2
TGTGCCAGCAGCTGGACTAGCGGGTCCTCCTACGAGCAGTACTTC
CASSWTSGSSYEQYF
>NA|TRBD2|TRBJ2-5|TRBV7-2
TGTGCCAGCAGCACGTGGGCGGGGGGGCGAGAGACCCAGTACTTC
CASSTWAGGRETQYF
>NA|TRBD1|TRBJ2-7|TRBV25-1
TGTGCCAGCAGTGACCCGGGACAGTCCTACGAGCAGTACTTC
CASSDPGQSYEQYF
>NA|NA|TRBJ1-2|TRBV30
TGTGCCTGGATACTACAGGGAGGGTATGGCTACACCTTC
CAWILQGGYGYTF
>NA|NA|TRBJ2-3|TRBV29-1
TGCAGCGTTGAATCGGGAACAGATACGCAGTATTTT
CSVESGTDTQYF
>few|NA|TRBJ1-1|TRBV4-1
TGCGCCAGCAGCCAAGGACAGTACACTGAAGCTTTCTTT
CASSQGQYTEAFF
>NA|TRBD1|TRBJ2-3|TRBV18
TGTGCCAGCTCACGAACGACAGGGAGAGATACGCAGTATTTT
CASSRTTGRDTQYF
>once|NA|TRBJ1-2|TRBV5-8
TGTGCCAGCAGCTTGGGCGGCTCCGGCTACACCTTC
CASSLGGSGYTF